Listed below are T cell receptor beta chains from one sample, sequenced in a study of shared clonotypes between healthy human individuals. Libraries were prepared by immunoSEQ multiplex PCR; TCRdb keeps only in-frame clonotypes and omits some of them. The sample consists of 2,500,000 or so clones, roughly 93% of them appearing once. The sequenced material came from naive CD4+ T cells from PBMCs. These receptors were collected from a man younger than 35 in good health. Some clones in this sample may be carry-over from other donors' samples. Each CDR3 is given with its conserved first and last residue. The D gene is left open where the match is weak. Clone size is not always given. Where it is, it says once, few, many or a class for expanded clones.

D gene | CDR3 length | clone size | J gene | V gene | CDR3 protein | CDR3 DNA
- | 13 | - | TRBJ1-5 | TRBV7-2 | CASSLGVNQPQHF | TGTGCCAGCAGCTTAGGCGTGAATCAGCCCCAGCATTTT
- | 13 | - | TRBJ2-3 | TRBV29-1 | CSVSGLVTDTQYF | TGCAGCGTTTCAGGACTCGTCACAGATACGCAGTATTTT
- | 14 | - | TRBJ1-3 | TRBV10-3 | CAISDTNSGNTIYF | TGTGCCATCAGTGACACCAACTCTGGAAACACCATATATTTT
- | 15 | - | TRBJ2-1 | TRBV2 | CASTNSRRATNEQFF | TGTGCCAGCACCAACTCTAGGCGGGCAACCAATGAGCAGTTCTTC
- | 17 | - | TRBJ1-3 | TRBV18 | CASSPLLDSHSGNTIYF | TGTGCCAGCTCACCACTCTTGGACAGTCACTCTGGAAACACCATATATTTT
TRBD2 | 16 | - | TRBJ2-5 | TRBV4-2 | CASSQRGTTTQETQYF | TGTGCCAGCAGCCAGAGAGGGACTACCACTCAAGAGACCCAGTACTTC
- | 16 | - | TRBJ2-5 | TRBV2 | CASSIPSPGPQETQYF | TGTGCCAGCAGTATTCCCTCCCCAGGCCCCCAAGAGACCCAGTACTTC
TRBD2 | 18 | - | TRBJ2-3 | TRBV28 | CASSLFLRLAGESDTQYF | TGTGCCAGCAGTTTATTCTTAAGACTAGCGGGAGAGTCAGATACGCAGTATTTT
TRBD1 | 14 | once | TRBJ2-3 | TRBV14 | CASSYQGAVDTQYF | TGTGCCAGCAGCTACCAGGGGGCAGTAGATACGCAGTATTTT
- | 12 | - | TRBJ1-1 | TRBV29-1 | CSAATGNTEAFF | TGCAGCGCCGCCACAGGGAACACTGAAGCTTTCTTT
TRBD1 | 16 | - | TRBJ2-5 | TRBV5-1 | CASSYYDRASGLTQYF | TGCGCCAGCAGCTACTACGACAGGGCGTCCGGACTTACCCAGTACTTC
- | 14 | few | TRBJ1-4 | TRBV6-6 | CASSPTWTNEKLFF | TGTGCCAGCAGCCCGACGTGGACTAATGAAAAACTGTTTTTT
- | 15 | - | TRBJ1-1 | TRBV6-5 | CASSYSAQASTEAFF | TGTGCCAGCAGTTACTCTGCGCAGGCCTCCACTGAAGCTTTCTTT
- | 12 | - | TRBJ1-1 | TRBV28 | CASSLSGTEAFF | TGTGCCAGCAGTTTAAGCGGTACTGAAGCTTTCTTT
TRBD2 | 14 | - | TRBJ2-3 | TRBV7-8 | CASSPRLAGGPPAF | TGTGCCAGCAGCCCGAGACTAGCGGGAGGGCCCCCGGCCTTT
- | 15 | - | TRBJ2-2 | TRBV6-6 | CASRAGQINTGELFF | TGTGCCAGCAGGGCGGGACAGATTAACACCGGGGAGCTGTTTTTT
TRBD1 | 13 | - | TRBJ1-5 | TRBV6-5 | CASSTGGGQPQHF | TGTGCCAGCTCGACAGGGGGTGGTCAGCCCCAGCATTTT
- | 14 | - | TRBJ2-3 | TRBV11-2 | CASSPGWSTDTQYF | TGTGCCAGCAGCCCCGGCTGGAGCACAGATACGCAGTATTTT
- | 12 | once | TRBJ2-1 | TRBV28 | CASSHTSKGRFF | TGTGCCAGCAGCCACACATCTAAGGGGAGGTTCTTC
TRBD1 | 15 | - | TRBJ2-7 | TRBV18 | CASSPGTGDLYEQYF | TGTGCCAGCTCACCAGGAACAGGGGACCTCTACGAGCAGTACTTC
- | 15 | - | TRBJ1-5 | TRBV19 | CASSIVVGPNQPQHF | TGTGCCAGTAGTATAGTGGTGGGACCCAATCAGCCCCAGCATTTT
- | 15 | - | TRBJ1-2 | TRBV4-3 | CASSREHNRGYGYTF | TGCGCCAGCAGCCGAGAGCATAACCGGGGCTATGGCTACACCTTC
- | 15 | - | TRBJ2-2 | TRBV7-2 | CASSLRAAAVGELFF | TGTGCCAGCAGCTTAAGGGCGGCGGCGGTCGGGGAGCTGTTTTTT
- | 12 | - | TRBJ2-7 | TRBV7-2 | CASSFDSYEQYF | TGTGCCAGCAGCTTCGACAGCTACGAGCAGTACTTC
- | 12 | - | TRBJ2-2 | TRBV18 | CASSGNTGELFF | TGTGCCAGCTCCGGTAACACCGGGGAGCTGTTTTTT
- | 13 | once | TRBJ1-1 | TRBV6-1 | CASLGLAGTEAFF | TGTGCCAGCTTGGGGCTAGCGGGCACTGAAGCTTTCTTT
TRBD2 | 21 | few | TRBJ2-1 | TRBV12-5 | CASGLVPWGLAGGASYNEQFF | TGTGCTAGTGGTTTGGTACCCTGGGGACTAGCGGGAGGTGCATCCTACAATGAGCAGTTCTTC
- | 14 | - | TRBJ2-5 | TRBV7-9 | CASSFLVAGETQYF | TGTGCCAGCAGCTTCCTGGTGGCCGGGGAGACCCAGTACTTC
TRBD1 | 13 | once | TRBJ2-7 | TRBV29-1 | CSAIGTDHYEQYF | TGCAGCGCTATCGGGACAGATCACTACGAGCAGTACTTC
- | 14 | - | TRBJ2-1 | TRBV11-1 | CASAQGQNYNEQFF | TGTGCCAGCGCCCAAGGACAGAACTACAATGAGCAGTTCTTC
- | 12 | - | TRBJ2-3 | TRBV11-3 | CASSWHSDTQYF | TGTGCCAGCAGCTGGCACTCAGATACGCAGTATTTT
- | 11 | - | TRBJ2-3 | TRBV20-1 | CSTRPEDTQYF | TGCAGCACGCGGCCGGAAGATACGCAGTATTTT
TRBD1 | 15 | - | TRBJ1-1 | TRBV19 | CASSIVQGAGTEAFF | TGTGCCAGTAGTATTGTACAGGGGGCGGGGACTGAAGCTTTCTTT
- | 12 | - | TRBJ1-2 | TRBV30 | CAWSRDTDGYTF | TGTGCCTGGAGCCGGGACACAGATGGCTACACCTTC
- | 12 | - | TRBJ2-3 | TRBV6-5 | CASRTDTDTQYF | TGTGCCAGCAGGACCGACACCGATACGCAGTATTTT
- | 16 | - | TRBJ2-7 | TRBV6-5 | CASRYPGRGESYEQYF | TGTGCCAGCAGGTACCCGGGACGCGGGGAGTCCTACGAGCAGTACTTC
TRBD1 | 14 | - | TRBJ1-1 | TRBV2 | CASRGPGQGNVAFF | TGTGCCAGCAGAGGACCGGGACAGGGTAACGTAGCTTTCTTT
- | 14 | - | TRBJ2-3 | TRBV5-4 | CASSPPKALDTQYF | TGTGCCAGCAGCCCACCCAAGGCCCTAGATACGCAGTATTTT
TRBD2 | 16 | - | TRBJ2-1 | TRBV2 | CASSARTSGSSPTKFF | TGTGCCAGCAGTGCCCGGACTAGCGGGAGTTCACCTACCAAGTTCTTC
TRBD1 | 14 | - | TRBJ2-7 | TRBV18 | CASSPPTGPYEQYF | TGTGCCAGCTCACCCCCGACAGGGCCCTACGAGCAGTACTTC
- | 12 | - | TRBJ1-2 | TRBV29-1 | CSVGGENYGYTF | TGCAGCGTTGGGGGGGAGAACTATGGCTACACCTTC
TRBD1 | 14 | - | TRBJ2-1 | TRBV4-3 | CASSTGQGFNEQFF | TGCGCCAGCAGCACGGGACAGGGGTTCAATGAGCAGTTCTTC
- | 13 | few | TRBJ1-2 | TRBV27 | CASSLFRGYGYTF | TGTGCCAGCAGTTTGTTTCGGGGTTATGGCTACACCTTC
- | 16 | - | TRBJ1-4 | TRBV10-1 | CASSESRSTNEKLLFF | TGCGCCAGCAGTGAGTCGAGGAGTACAAATGAAAAACTGCTGTTTTTT
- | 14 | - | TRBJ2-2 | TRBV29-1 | CSVVTPANTGELFF | TGCAGCGTTGTAACACCCGCGAACACCGGGGAGCTGTTTTTT
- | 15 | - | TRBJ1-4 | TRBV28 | CASSGGGGLEGKLFF | TGTGCCAGCAGTGGGGGAGGGGGGCTGGAGGGAAAACTGTTTTTT
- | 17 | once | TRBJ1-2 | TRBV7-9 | CASSLAGGKQGWDGYTF | TGTGCCAGCAGCTTAGCTGGGGGAAAACAGGGTTGGGATGGCTACACCTTC
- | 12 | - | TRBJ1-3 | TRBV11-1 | CASSGAPNTIYF | TGTGCCAGCAGCGGGGCCCCGAACACCATATATTTT
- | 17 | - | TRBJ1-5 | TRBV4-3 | CASSQDGTGGSNQPQHF | TGCGCCAGCAGCCAAGATGGGACCGGAGGGAGCAATCAGCCCCAGCATTTT